This TCR beta chain was obtained from a study of control samples from healthy donors and cancer patients. Sequencing was performed with immunoSEQ multiplex PCR; in TCRdb, only in-frame clones are kept and a portion is missing. The sample shows approximately 82,000 clones, approximately 93% of them seen only once. This CDR3 has 14 amino acids. Trimming shortened V by 7 bases and J by 0 bases, and 10 bases separated the two germline ends. Germline V gives CDR1 MNHEY, CDR2 SVGAGI. The source of this sequence is a woman aged 40 to 50 with lung cancer. The chain is built from TRBV6-5 and TRBJ2-4; D may correspond to TRBD1 or TRBD2 (5 bases each). Sequencing was carried out using PBMCs. DNA of the CDR3: TGTGCCAGCAATTCCGGGACAGCCAAAAACATTCAGTACTTC. Translating gives CASNSGTAKNIQYF.